The clone carrying this T cell receptor (beta chain) came up a few times. Its cognate antigen is unknown. This specimen belongs to a study of OX40 agonist ivuxolimab in advanced cancers. Overall study: The diagnoses of dose-escalation patients were hepatocellular carcinoma, melanoma, renal cell or head and neck cancer. Study results and limitations: More expanded clones were seen, on average, in CD8+ T cells than in CD4+.

The table came from immunoSEQ multiplex PCR; TCRdb's copy has only in-frame clones and leaves some out. The table has some 60,000 clones, approximately 90% seen once. With 1 base removed from V and 8 bases from J, the gap between germline ends came to 9 bases. CDR1 is GTSNPN and CDR2 is SVGIG in the germline V gene (reference sequence). The CDR3 sequence is 12 residues long. The TCR originated in an adult with an advanced solid tumor such as melanoma, head and neck, liver or kidney cancer. Sample: CD4+ or CD8+ T cells sorted from blood, taken in a trial of the OX40 agonist ivuxolimab. This chain links TRBV30 with TRBJ1-3; no definite D call. The CDR3 DNA reads TGTGCCTGGAGTGATCCCGGGGACACCATATATTTT. Translated, it gives CAWSDPGDTIYF.